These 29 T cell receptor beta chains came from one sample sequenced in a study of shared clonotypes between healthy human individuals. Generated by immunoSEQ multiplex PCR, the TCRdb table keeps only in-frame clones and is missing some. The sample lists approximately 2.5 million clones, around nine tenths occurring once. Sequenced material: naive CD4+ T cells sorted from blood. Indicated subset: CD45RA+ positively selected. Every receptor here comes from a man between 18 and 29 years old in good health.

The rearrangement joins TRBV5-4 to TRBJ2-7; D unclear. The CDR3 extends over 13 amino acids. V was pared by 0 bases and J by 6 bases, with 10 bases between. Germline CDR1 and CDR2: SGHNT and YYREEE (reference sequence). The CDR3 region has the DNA TGTGCCAGCAGCTTGGCCGGTCAACCCGAGCAGTACTTC. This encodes CASSLAGQPEQYF. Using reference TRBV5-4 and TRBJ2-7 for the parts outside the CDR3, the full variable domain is ETGVTQSPTHLIKTRGQQVTLRCSSQSGHNTVSWYQQALGQGPQFIFQYYREEENGRGNFPPRFSGLQFPNYSSELNVNALELDDSALYLCASSLAGQPEQYFGPGTRLTVT.

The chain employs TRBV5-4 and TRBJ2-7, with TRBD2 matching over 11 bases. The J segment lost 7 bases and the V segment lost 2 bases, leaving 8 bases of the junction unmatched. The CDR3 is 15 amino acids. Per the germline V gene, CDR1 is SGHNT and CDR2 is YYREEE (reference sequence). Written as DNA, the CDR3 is TGTGCCAGCAGCTTTTCGACTAGCGGGGAGCGGGAGCAGTACTTC. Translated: CASSFSTSGEREQYF. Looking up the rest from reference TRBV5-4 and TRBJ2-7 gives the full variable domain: ETGVTQSPTHLIKTRGQQVTLRCSSQSGHNTVSWYQQALGQGPQFIFQYYREEENGRGNFPPRFSGLQFPNYSSELNVNALELDDSALYLCASSFSTSGEREQYFGPGTRLTVT.

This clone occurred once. The CDR3 sequence: CASSLETRAGKPYEQYF. The CDR3 coding sequence is TGTGCCAGCAGCTTAGAAACCCGGGCAGGGAAACCCTACGAGCAGTACTTC. The chain uses TRBV13 and TRBJ2-7; D might be TRBD1 (5 bases). This CDR3 spans 17 amino acids. Trimming stripped 1 base from V and 2 bases from J, with 18 bases between. Germline loops: CDR1 PRHDT, CDR2 FYEKMQ (reference sequence).

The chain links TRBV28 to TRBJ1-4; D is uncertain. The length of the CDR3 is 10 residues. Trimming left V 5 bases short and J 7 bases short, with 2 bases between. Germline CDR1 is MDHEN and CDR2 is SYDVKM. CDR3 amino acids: CASSGEKLFF. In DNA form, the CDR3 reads TGTGCCAGCAGTGGTGAAAAACTGTTTTTT. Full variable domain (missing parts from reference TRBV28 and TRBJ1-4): DVKVTQSSRYLVKRTGEKVFLECVQDMDHENMFWYRQDPGLGLRLIYFSYDVKMKEKGDIPEGYSVSREKKERFSLILESASTNQTSMYLCASSGEKLFFGSGTQLSVL.

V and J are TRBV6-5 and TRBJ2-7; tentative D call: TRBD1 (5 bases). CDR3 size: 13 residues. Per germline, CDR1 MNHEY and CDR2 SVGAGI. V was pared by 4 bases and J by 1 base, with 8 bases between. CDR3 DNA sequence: TGTGCCAGCAGTTTGGGGCTTTCCTACGAGCAGTACTTC. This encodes CASSLGLSYEQYF.

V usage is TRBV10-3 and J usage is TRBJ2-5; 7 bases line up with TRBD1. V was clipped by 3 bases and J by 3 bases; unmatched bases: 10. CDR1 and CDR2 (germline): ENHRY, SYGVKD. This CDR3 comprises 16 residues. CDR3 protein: CAISDSRRDSKETQYF. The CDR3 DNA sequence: TGTGCCATCAGTGATTCACGCAGGGACAGCAAAGAGACCCAGTACTTC.

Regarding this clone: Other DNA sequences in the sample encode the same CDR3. The chain's CDR3 is CASSPTASQETQYF. In DNA, the CDR3 is TGTGCCAGCAGCCCGACAGCCTCCCAAGAGACCCAGTACTTC. The chain has TRBV11-2 and TRBJ2-5; D possibly corresponds to TRBD1 (5 bases). Germline-derived CDR1 and CDR2 are SGHAT and FQNNGV. Between the trimmed V and J ends, which lost 5 bases and 1 base, there was a span of 11 bases. The CDR3 is 14 amino acids.

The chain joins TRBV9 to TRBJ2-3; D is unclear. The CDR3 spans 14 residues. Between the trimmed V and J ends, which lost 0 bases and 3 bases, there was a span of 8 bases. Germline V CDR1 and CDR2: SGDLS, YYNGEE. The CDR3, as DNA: TGTGCCAGCAGCGTAGCTAGTTGGACAGATACGCAGTATTTT. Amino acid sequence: CASSVASWTDTQYF.

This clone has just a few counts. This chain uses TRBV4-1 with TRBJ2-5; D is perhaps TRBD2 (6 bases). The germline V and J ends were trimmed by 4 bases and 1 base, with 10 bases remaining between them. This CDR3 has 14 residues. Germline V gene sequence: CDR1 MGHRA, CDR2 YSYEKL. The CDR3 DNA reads TGCGCCAGCAGCCTTGGGGGGATCCAAGAGACCCAGTACTTC. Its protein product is CASSLGGIQETQYF.

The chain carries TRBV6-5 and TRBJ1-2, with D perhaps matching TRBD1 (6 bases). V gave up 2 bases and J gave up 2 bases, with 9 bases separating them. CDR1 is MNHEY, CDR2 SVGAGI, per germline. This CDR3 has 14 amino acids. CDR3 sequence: CASSYVTGNYGYTF. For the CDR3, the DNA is TGTGCCAGCAGTTACGTGACAGGAAACTATGGCTACACCTTC.

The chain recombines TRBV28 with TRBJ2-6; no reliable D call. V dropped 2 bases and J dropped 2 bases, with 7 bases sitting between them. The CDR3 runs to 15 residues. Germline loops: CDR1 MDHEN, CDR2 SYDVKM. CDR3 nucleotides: TGTGCCAGCAGTTTACTGGGGACTGGGGCCAACGTCCTGACTTTC. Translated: CASSLLGTGANVLTF.

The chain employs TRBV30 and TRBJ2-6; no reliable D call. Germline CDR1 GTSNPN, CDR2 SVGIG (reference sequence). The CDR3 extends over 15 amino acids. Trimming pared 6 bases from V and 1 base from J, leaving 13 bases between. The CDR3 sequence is CACPAWGSGANVLTF. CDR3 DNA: TGTGCCTGCCCCGCATGGGGATCTGGGGCCAACGTCCTGACTTTC.

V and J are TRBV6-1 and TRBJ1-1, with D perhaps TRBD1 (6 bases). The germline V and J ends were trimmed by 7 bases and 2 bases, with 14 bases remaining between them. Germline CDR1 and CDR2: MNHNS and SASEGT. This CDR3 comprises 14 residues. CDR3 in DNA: TGTGCCAGCACCTCGACAGGAGTTAACACTGAAGCTTTCTTT. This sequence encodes CASTSTGVNTEAFF.

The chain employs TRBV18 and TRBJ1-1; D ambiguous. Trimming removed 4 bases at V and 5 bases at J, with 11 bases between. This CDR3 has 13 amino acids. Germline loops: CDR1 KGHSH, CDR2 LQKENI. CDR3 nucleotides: TGTGCCAGCTCACAGCTGCCATCAACTGAAGCTTTCTTT. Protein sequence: CASSQLPSTEAFF.

The CDR3 region is CAWSVSRGRDEQYF. The CDR3 DNA is TGTGCCTGGAGTGTTAGCAGGGGGCGGGACGAGCAGTACTTC. The chain combines TRBV30 with TRBJ2-7; 8 bases align to TRBD1. J gave up 5 bases and V 0 bases, and 6 bases lay outside the gene matches. Germline CDR1 reads GTSNPN; CDR2 reads SVGIG (reference sequence). This CDR3 has 14 amino acids.

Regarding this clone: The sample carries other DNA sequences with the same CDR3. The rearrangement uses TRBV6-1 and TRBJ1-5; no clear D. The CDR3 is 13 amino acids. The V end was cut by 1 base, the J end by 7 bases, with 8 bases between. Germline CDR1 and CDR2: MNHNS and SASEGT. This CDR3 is CASSEGIGQPQHF. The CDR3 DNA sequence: TGTGCCAGCAGTGAAGGGATAGGGCAGCCCCAGCATTTT.

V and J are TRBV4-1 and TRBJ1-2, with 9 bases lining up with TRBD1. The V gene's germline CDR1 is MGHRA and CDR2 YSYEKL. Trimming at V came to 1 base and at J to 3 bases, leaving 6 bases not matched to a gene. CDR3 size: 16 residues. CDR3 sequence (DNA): TGCGCCAGCAGCCAAGTGAACAGGGGGCGATACTATGGCTACACCTTC. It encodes CASSQVNRGRYYGYTF.

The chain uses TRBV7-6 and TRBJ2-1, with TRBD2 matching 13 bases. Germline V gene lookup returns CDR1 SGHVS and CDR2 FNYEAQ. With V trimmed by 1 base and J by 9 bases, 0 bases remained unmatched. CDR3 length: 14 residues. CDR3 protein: CASSLGLAGGEQFF. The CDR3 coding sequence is TGTGCCAGCAGCTTAGGACTAGCGGGAGGTGAGCAGTTCTTC.

The CDR3 sequence: CASYRGAGRKGDTQYF. The CDR3 coding sequence is TGTGCCAGCTATAGGGGGGCGGGAAGGAAAGGAGATACGCAGTATTTT. This sequence joins TRBV6-6 and TRBJ2-3; D is tentatively TRBD1 or TRBD2 (6 bases each). Germline V CDR1 and CDR2: MNHNY, SVGAGI (reference sequence). This CDR3 spans 16 amino acids. Trimming stripped 8 bases from V and 5 bases from J, with 23 bases between.

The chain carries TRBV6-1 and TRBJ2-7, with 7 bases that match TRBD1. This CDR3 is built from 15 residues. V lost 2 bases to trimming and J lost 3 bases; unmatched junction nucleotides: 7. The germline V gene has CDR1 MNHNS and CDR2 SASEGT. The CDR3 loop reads CASSERSRGIYEQYF. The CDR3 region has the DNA TGTGCCAGCAGTGAAAGGAGCAGGGGGATCTACGAGCAGTACTTC.

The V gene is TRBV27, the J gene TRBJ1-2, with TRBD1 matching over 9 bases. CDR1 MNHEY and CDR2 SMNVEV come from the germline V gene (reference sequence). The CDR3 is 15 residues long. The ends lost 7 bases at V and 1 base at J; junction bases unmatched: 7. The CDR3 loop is CASTQPGQGNYGYTF. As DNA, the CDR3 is TGTGCCAGCACTCAACCGGGACAGGGTAACTATGGCTACACCTTC.

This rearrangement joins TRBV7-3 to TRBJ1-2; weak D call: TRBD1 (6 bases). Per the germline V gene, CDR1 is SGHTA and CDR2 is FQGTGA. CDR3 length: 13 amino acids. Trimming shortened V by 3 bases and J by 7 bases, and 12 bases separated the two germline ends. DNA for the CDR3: TGTGCCAGCAGCTTCCAGGACAGAGCTGGCTACACCTTC. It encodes CASSFQDRAGYTF.

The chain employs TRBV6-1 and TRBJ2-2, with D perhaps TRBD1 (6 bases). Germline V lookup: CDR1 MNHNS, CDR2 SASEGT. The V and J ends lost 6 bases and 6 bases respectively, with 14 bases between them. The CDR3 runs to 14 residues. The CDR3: CASSNTGIPGELFF. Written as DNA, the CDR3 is TGTGCCAGCAGCAATACAGGGATCCCCGGGGAGCTGTTTTTT.

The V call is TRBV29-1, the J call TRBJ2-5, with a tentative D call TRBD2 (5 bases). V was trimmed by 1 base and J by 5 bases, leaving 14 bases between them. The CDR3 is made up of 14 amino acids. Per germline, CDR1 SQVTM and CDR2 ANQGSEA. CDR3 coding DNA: TGCAGCGTTGAAGGGCTTACCACGGGGGAGACCCAGTACTTC. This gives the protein CSVEGLTTGETQYF.

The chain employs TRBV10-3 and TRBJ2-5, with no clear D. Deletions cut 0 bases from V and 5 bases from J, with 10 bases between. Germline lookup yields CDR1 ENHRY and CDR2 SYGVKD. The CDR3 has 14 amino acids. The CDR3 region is CAISESGSVETQYF. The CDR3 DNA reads TGTGCCATCAGTGAGTCAGGGTCAGTGGAGACCCAGTACTTC.

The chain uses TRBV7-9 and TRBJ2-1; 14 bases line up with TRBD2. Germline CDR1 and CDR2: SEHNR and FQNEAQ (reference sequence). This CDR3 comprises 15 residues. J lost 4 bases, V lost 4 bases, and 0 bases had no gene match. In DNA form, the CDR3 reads TGTGCCAGCAGCTGGACTAGCGGGAGGTACAATGAGCAGTTCTTC. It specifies CASSWTSGRYNEQFF.

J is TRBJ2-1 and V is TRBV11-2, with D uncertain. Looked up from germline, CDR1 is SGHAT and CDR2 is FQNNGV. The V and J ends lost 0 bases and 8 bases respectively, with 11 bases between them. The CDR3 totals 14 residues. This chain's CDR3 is CASSLETLGYEQFF. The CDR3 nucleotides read TGTGCCAGCAGCTTAGAAACCTTGGGCTATGAGCAGTTCTTC. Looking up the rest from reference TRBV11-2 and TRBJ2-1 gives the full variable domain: EAGVAQSPRYKIIEKRQSVAFWCNPISGHATLYWYQQILGQGPKLLIQFQNNGVVDDSQLPKDRFSAERLKGVDSTLKIQPAKLEDSAVYLCASSLETLGYEQFFGPGTRLTVL.

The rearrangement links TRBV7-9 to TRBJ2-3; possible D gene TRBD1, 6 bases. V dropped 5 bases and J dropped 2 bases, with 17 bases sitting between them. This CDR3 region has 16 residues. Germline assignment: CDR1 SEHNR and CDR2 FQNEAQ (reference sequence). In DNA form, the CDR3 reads TGTGCCAGCAGCCGACCGGGACACCCAGACACAGATACGCAGTATTTT. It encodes CASSRPGHPDTDTQYF. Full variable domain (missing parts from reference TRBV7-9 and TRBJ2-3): DTGVSQNPRHKITKRGQNVTFRCDPISEHNRLYWYRQTLGQGPEFLTYFQNEAQLEKSRLLSDRFSAERPKGSFSTLEIQRTEQGDSAMYLCASSRPGHPDTDTQYFGPGTRLTVL.

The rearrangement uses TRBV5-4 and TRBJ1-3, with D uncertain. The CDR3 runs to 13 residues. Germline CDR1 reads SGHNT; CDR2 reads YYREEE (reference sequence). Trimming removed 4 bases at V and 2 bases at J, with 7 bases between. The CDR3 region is CASSLATGNTIYF. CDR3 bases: TGTGCCAGCAGCCTTGCCACTGGAAACACCATATATTTT.